This T cell receptor beta chain was sequenced for a study of T cell clusters in autoimmune cytopenias. One tube held mixed TRB-A and TRB-B primer pools for touch-down PCR. TCRdb re-called the multiplex PCR reads and catalogs CDR3 proteins one per entry, DNA excluded. This sample's clone table lists about 14,000 distinct CDR3 sequences. Germline lookup yields CDR1 MNHNS and CDR2 SASEGT. The CDR3 is 16 residues long. This clonotype ranks as medium-sized in terms of frequency. TRB amplification used around 260 ng of peripheral blood genomic DNA. This sample was shared with a second study, whose subject was T cell repertoires in aging, cancer and after chemotherapy.

This sequence originates from a human donor in good health. The chain is built from TRBV6-1 and TRBJ2-7; TCRdb's assignment of TRBD2 cannot be checked, as there is no DNA. The sequencing sample was made of peripheral blood. The CDR3 spells CASSEIAGGRAAEQYF.